Below are 23 T cell receptor beta chains sequenced from a single sample in a study of CD8+CD57+ T cells in acquired aplastic anemia. Patients sequenced had flow cytometry evidence of CD8+CD57+ cell expansion. The TCR beta profiling, which covered VDJ combination and CDR3 sequence, was carried out using genomic DNA as the template. MiXCR, applied by TCRdb to the reads, yields one record per CDR3 protein. Among over 150,000 distinct CDR3 sequences listed, less than 50% were seen once. Input material: sorted CD4+, CD8+, or CD8+CD57+ T cells (not recorded which) from PBMCs. The receptors here all came from a human donor with aplastic anemia.

This clonotype has a count of ten or more. The V call is TRBV20-1, the J call TRBJ1-3, with D possibly matching TRBD1 (6 bases). The germline CDR1 and CDR2 sequences are DFQATT and SNEGSKA (reference sequence). CDR3 size: 12 residues. Trimming took 4 bases from V and 4 from J, leaving 8 bases between them. CDR3 sequence reads: CSAKTGGNTIYF. For the CDR3, the DNA is TGCAGTGCTAAAACAGGGGGAAACACCATATATTTT.

This clonotype was recorded a few times. The chain combines TRBV3-1 with TRBJ1-6; possibly TRBD1 for D (5 bases). This CDR3 has 15 residues. The germline gives CDR1 LGHDT, CDR2 YNNKEL (reference sequence). V was clipped by 0 bases and J by 7 bases, with 10 bases between them. CDR3 coding DNA: TGTGCCAGCAGCCAAGATAAGGGGAAAAATTCACCCCTCCACTTT. The encoded protein is CASSQDKGKNSPLHF.

The sample holds many counts of this clonotype. The chain is built from TRBV5-6 and TRBJ2-7; tentative D call: TRBD1 (6 bases). V was pared by 2 bases and J by 7 bases, with 7 bases between. CDR3 length equals 11 residues. Germline CDR1 SGHDT, CDR2 YYEEEE. CDR3 loop: CASSFGQEQYF. CDR3 sequence (DNA): TGTGCCAGCAGCTTTGGACAGGAGCAGTACTTC.

This clonotype was seen many times. This chain links TRBV25-1 with TRBJ2-1; 8 bases agree with TRBD2. J lost 0 bases, V lost 1 base, and 8 bases had no gene match. This CDR3 region has 18 residues. Germline CDR1 reads MGHDK; CDR2 reads SYGVNS. The CDR3 coding sequence is TGTGCCAGCAGTGAATTTTCCGGGGGGGGGAGCTCCTACAATGAGCAGTTCTTC. It is translated as CASSEFSGGGSSYNEQFF.

The V and J genes are TRBV20-1 and TRBJ2-3, with 10 bases fitting TRBD2. The V and J ends lost 5 bases and 2 bases, in that order; junction bases with no gene match: 10. The CDR3 is 16 amino acids. Looked up from germline, CDR1 is DFQATT and CDR2 is SNEGSKA (reference sequence). Written as DNA, the CDR3 is TGCAGTGCTGAGCGGGGGGGATTCCCCGACACAGATACGCAGTATTTT. Protein product: CSAERGGFPDTDTQYF.

The rearrangement uses TRBV15 and TRBJ1-1, with TRBD1 as a possible D gene (5 bases). V dropped 8 bases and J dropped 5 bases, with 18 bases sitting between them. Per germline, CDR1 LNHNV and CDR2 YYDKDF (reference sequence). CDR3 length: 14 amino acids. DNA for the CDR3: TGTGCCACCGGCGGAGGGGTTGATGATACTGAAGCTTTCTTT. It is translated as CATGGGVDDTEAFF.

The chain links TRBV7-2 to TRBJ2-7, with D uncertain. V dropped 0 bases and J dropped 7 bases, with 4 bases sitting between them. In germline, CDR1 is SGHTA, CDR2 FQGNSA. The CDR3 has 11 residues. CDR3 DNA: TGTGCCAGCAGCTTAGCGGGGGAGCAGTACTTC. Its translation: CASSLAGEQYF.

This clonotype was observed a single time. The chain has TRBV11-3 and TRBJ1-1; D not resolved. Trimming shortened V by 8 bases and J by 1 base, and 11 bases separated the two germline ends. The germline V gene encodes CDR1 SGHNT and CDR2 YENEEA. The CDR3 has 13 residues. DNA of the CDR3: TGTGCCAGCGCCCACAAGAGGAACACTGAAGCTTTCTTT. Translation: CASAHKRNTEAFF.

In this sample, this clonotype turned up many times. The V and J genes are TRBV5-8 and TRBJ2-7; a weak D match, TRBD1 (5 bases). The CDR3 loop spans 13 amino acids. Germline CDR1 SGHTS, CDR2 YDEGEE. V lost 0 bases and J 5 bases, leaving 9 bases between the germline ends. In DNA form, the CDR3 reads TGTGCCAGCAGCTTGGTGCCCAGGGACGAGCAGTACTTC. Amino acids: CASSLVPRDEQYF.

Comment on this clonotype: This CDR3 fails to terminate in the conserved phenylalanine or tryptophan, so it likely reflects a read error. Because the CDR3's place on the DNA is in doubt, the DNA is left out and the CDR3 is given as listed by TCRdb. V is TRBV24-1 and J is TRBJ1-1; the table's D call TRBD1 went unverified against the DNA. The CDR3 has 10 residues if both end residues are counted. The germline V gene encodes CDR1 KGHDR and CDR2 SFDVKD. This CDR3 reads CATSDRRQGL.

The V gene is TRBV29-1, the J gene TRBJ2-1; tentatively, D is TRBD1 or TRBD2 (6 bases each). Germline assignment: CDR1 SQVTM and CDR2 ANQGSEA. Trimming removed 8 bases at V and 8 bases at J, with 16 bases between. CDR3 length: 12 residues. CDR3 sequence reads: CSLPGAVDEQFF. CDR3 bases: TGCAGCCTCCCGGGGGCAGTCGATGAGCAGTTCTTC.

With regard to this clonotype: A read error is possible here, since a much larger clone lies one base away. This is likely a read error, given that the CDR3 carries no conserved phenylalanine or tryptophan at its end. V gene TRBV9 combines with J gene TRBJ1-3; tentatively, D is TRBD1 (6 bases). There are 12 residues in the CDR3. The V gene lost 4 bases and the J gene lost 5 bases, with 7 bases spanning the gap. Per the germline V gene, CDR1 is SGDLS and CDR2 is YYNGEE. The chain's CDR3 is CASSQGRNTIYS. For the CDR3, the DNA is TGTGCCAGCAGCCAGGGGAGAAACACCATATATTCT.

This chain links TRBV19 with TRBJ1-2; 7 bases align to TRBD1. Germline lookup yields CDR1 LNHDA and CDR2 SQIVND (reference sequence). The CDR3 has 14 amino acids. Trimming at V came to 5 bases and at J to 3 bases, leaving 6 bases not matched to a gene. CDR3 region: CASSAGTEYYGYTF. Here the CDR3 DNA reads TGTGCCAGTAGTGCCGGGACAGAGTACTATGGCTACACCTTC.

The V and J genes are TRBV20-1 and TRBJ1-5; D possibly corresponds to TRBD1 (6 bases). V lost 1 base, J lost 2 bases, and 12 bases lay in between. Germline-derived CDR1 and CDR2 are DFQATT and SNEGSKA (reference sequence). The CDR3 loop spans 15 amino acids. DNA of the CDR3: TGCAGTGCTAGAGTCTACAGGGTAGGCAATCAGCCCCAGCATTTT. Its protein is CSARVYRVGNQPQHF.

This clonotype has only a few counts. This rearrangement joins TRBV29-1 to TRBJ2-1; D is tentatively TRBD1 or TRBD2 (6 bases each). CDR3 length: 15 amino acids. V was shortened by 6 bases and J by 4 bases, with 19 bases between the two germline ends. The V gene's germline CDR1 is SQVTM and CDR2 ANQGSEA. The CDR3 DNA reads TGCAGCGTCCTACAGGAAGGGGGGACTTACAATGAGCAGTTCTTC. Protein sequence: CSVLQEGGTYNEQFF.

There are many counts of this clonotype. This chain joins TRBV12-3 or TRBV12-4 and TRBJ1-5; D not certain. V was trimmed by 3 bases and J by 3 bases, leaving 3 bases between them. The CDR3 covers 12 residues. CDR3 amino acids: CASSFNNQPQHF. CDR3 coding DNA: TGTGCCAGCAGTTTTAACAATCAGCCCCAGCATTTT.

In its sample, this clonotype was seen many times. J is TRBJ2-2 and V is TRBV9; 10 bases are shared with TRBD1. CDR1 is SGDLS and CDR2 is YYNGEE in the germline V gene. This CDR3 has 16 residues. The V and J ends lost 4 bases and 7 bases, in that order; junction bases with no gene match: 10. CDR3 nucleotide sequence: TGTGCCAGCAGCTTCCGGGACAGGGGTTTCGGCGGGGAGCTGTTTTTT. Its translation: CASSFRDRGFGGELFF.

This clonotype was counted many times. The V and J genes are TRBV20-1 and TRBJ2-3, with 15 bases fitting TRBD2. The CDR3 is made up of 16 amino acids. V lost 6 bases and J lost 4; bases outside the gene matches: 8. CDR1 and CDR2 from the germline V gene are DFQATT and SNEGSKA (reference sequence). CDR3 DNA: TGCAGTGCGTCCGGGACTAGCGGGGGGCGGTCAGATACGCAGTATTTT. This translates into CSASGTSGGRSDTQYF.

The chain joins TRBV5-4 to TRBJ2-6; D remains unclear. The CDR3 covers 15 residues. With 4 bases removed from V and 0 bases from J, the gap between germline ends came to 8 bases. Germline CDR1 is SGHNT and CDR2 is YYREEE (reference sequence). CDR3 nucleotides: TGTGCCAGCAGCCCTCTGGGCTCTGGGGCCAACGTCCTGACTTTC. Amino acid sequence: CASSPLGSGANVLTF.

This clonotype has just one count. One junction end does not reproduce the germline sequence, and a read error may be involved. This sequence joins TRBV7-8 and TRBJ1-5; 7 bases are a match to TRBD1. This CDR3 is built from 11 residues. The germline V gene has CDR1 SGHVS and CDR2 FQNEAQ. Here the CDR3 reads CASSAGDRPIF. CDR3 bases: TGTGCCAGTAGCGCCGGGGACAGACCCATTTTT.

The chain has TRBV20-1 and TRBJ2-2; D is undetermined. Germline loops: CDR1 DFQATT, CDR2 SNEGSKA (reference sequence). This CDR3 is 13 amino acids long. Trimming left V 2 bases short and J 3 bases short, with 7 bases between. CDR3 coding DNA: TGCAGTGCTAGAACATCGTACACCGGGGAGCTGTTTTTT. This translates into CSARTSYTGELFF.

This chain joins TRBV7-3 and TRBJ1-2; D is unresolved. Trimming stripped 6 bases from V and 6 bases from J, with 11 bases between. The CDR3 has 12 residues. Germline CDR1 reads SGHTA; CDR2 reads FQGTGA. The CDR3 protein is CASRVTKDGYTF. CDR3 DNA: TGTGCCAGCAGGGTGACTAAAGATGGCTACACCTTC.

The CDR3 loop is CASSLTGIYGYTF. In DNA, the CDR3 is TGTGCCAGCAGTTTAACAGGGATTTATGGCTACACCTTC. The genes are TRBV2 and TRBJ1-2, with D maybe TRBD1 (6 bases). Germline V gives CDR1 SNHLY, CDR2 FYNNEI. The germline V and J ends were trimmed by 5 bases and 5 bases, with 12 bases remaining between them. This CDR3 region has 13 residues.